This is a list of T cell receptor beta chains from one sample in a study of blood T cell repertoires in COVID-19. The assay was immunoSEQ multiplex PCR, and TCRdb's table has in-frame clones only and misses some. This sample has about 170,000 clones, with roughly 84% found just once. Sequencing input: peripheral blood. Receptors originate from a man aged 45-65 years with active or convalescent COVID-19. The CDR3 runs from the conserved cysteine through the conserved F or W. The D gene is left open where the match is weak. The size field is filled for only some rows; it gives once, few, many or a size class.

v_gene	d_gene	j_gene	abundance	CDR3aa	CDR3nt
TRBV2	TRBD1	TRBJ1-1	once	CASRQMTGINTEAFF	TGTGCCAGCAGACAAATGACAGGGATCAACACTGAAGCTTTCTTT
TRBV2	TRBD2	TRBJ2-5	NA	CASRVLAGGGGTQYF	TGTGCCAGCAGGGTACTAGCGGGCGGAGGAGGGACCCAGTACTTC
TRBV25-1	NA	TRBJ2-7	NA	CASSQTYEQYF	TGTGCCAGCAGTCAAACCTACGAGCAGTACTTC
TRBV9	NA	TRBJ2-2	few	CASSVVLTGELFF	TGTGCCAGCAGCGTAGTACTTACCGGGGAGCTGTTTTTT
TRBV11-3	TRBD1	TRBJ1-5	once	CASSSGGTGMGGNQPQHF	TGTGCCAGCAGCTCAGGGGGGACAGGGATGGGTGGCAATCAGCCCCAGCATTTT
TRBV19	TRBD2	TRBJ2-3	NA	CASSTSGRGVDTQYF	TGTGCCAGTAGTACCAGCGGGAGAGGGGTAGATACGCAGTATTTT
TRBV24-1	TRBD1	TRBJ1-2	NA	CATSDPRQGTGFSGYTF	TGTGCCACCAGTGACCCCCGACAGGGTACAGGCTTCTCTGGCTACACCTTC
TRBV7-2	NA	TRBJ1-3	NA	CASSLGSGRVGNTIYF	TGTGCCAGCAGCCTAGGCAGCGGCCGGGTTGGAAACACCATATATTTT
TRBV4-1	NA	TRBJ1-2	NA	CASSQGGGNYGYTF	TGCGCCAGCAGCCAAGGGGGGGGAAACTATGGCTACACCTTC
TRBV6-5	TRBD2	TRBJ2-3	NA	CASSYFLAGGSDTQYF	TGTGCCAGCAGTTACTTCCTAGCGGGAGGCTCAGATACGCAGTATTTT
TRBV7-2	NA	TRBJ1-2	NA	CASSGRQISNYGYTF	TGTGCCAGCAGCGGCAGACAGATATCTAACTATGGCTACACCTTC
TRBV5-1	TRBD2	TRBJ2-1	NA	CASSISGGAGSYNEQFF	TGCGCCAGCAGCATAAGCGGGGGGGCCGGTTCCTACAATGAGCAGTTCTTC
TRBV29-1	NA	TRBJ2-3	NA	CSVSREIGADTQYF	TGCAGCGTTTCAAGGGAGATTGGGGCAGATACGCAGTATTTT
TRBV9	TRBD2	TRBJ2-1	NA	CASSVGLAGVGSYNEQFF	TGTGCCAGCAGCGTAGGCCTAGCGGGAGTGGGGTCCTACAATGAGCAGTTCTTC
TRBV6-2/TRBV6-3	NA	TRBJ1-6	NA	CASSDYREGSSPLHF	TGTGCCAGCAGTGACTACAGGGAGGGTAGTTCACCCCTCCACTTT
TRBV21-1	NA	TRBJ1-2	NA	CASSEKQITYGYTF	TGTGCCAGCAGCGAAAAACAGATAACCTATGGCTACACCTTC